Shown below are 29 T cell receptor beta chains from a single sample sequenced in a study of T cells after yellow fever vaccination. Each CDR3 protein gets one entry after TCRdb re-called the 5' RACE reads with MiXCR. The sample has approximately 150,000 distinct CDR3 sequences, about 6% seen once. The sample consisted of CD4+ T cells sorted from PBMCs, taken on the day of the first yellow fever vaccination. The source of these receptors is a man aged 18 to 29 who received the YFV17D yellow fever vaccine.

This clonotype was detected many times. The chain employs TRBV5-1 and TRBJ2-3; 8 nucleotides line up with TRBD2. The CDR3 extends over 16 amino acids. Germline trimming cut 0 bases from V and 2 bases from J; bases unmatched to any gene: 5. Per the germline V gene, CDR1 is SGHRS and CDR2 is YFSETQ. The CDR3 DNA follows: TGCGCCAGCAGCTTGGAGCGGGGGACATACACAGATACGCAGTATTTT. It is translated as CASSLERGTYTDTQYF.

The CDR3 spells CASSFGQGYEQYV. In nucleotides, the CDR3 is TGTGCCAGCAGCTTCGGACAGGGCTACGAGCAGTACGTC. The V gene is TRBV11-2, the J gene TRBJ2-7, with 8 bases fitting TRBD1. This CDR3 spans 13 amino acids. The germline gives CDR1 SGHAT, CDR2 FQNNGV. V shed 3 bases and J 3 bases; nucleotides not matched to a gene: 1.

The table lists this clonotype with a few counts. The chain recombines TRBV20-1 with TRBJ2-3, with 8 bases matching TRBD2. In germline, CDR1 is DFQATT, CDR2 SNEGSKA (reference sequence). CDR3 length: 14 residues. V gave up 8 bases and J gave up 3 bases; unmatched junction bases: 10. The CDR3 nucleotides are TGCAGTCCAAGTACTAGCGGAAGGACAGATACGCAGTATTTT. Residues: CSPSTSGRTDTQYF.

This chain links TRBV11-2 with TRBJ2-1; unclear D gene. The germline CDR1 and CDR2 sequences are SGHAT and FQNNGV. V shed 1 base and J shed 5 bases, with 3 bases lying between them. The CDR3 is 12 residues long. The CDR3 protein is CASSLGDNEQFF. The DNA of the CDR3 is TGTGCCAGCAGCTTAGGGGACAATGAGCAGTTCTTC.

This clonotype has at least ten counts. This rearrangement joins TRBV20-1 to TRBJ2-5, with 9 bases lining up with TRBD1. The V segment lost 5 bases and the J segment 7 bases; nucleotides outside the gene matches: 14. CDR3 length: 15 amino acids. CDR1 DFQATT and CDR2 SNEGSKA come from the germline V gene (reference sequence). The CDR3: CSADTGGPSFRTQYF. The CDR3 region has the DNA TGCAGTGCTGACACAGGGGGCCCAAGTTTTCGGACCCAGTACTTC.

The sample holds a few counts of this clonotype. The rearrangement uses TRBV2 and TRBJ2-1, with 12 bases that match TRBD2. This CDR3 is built from 15 residues. Germline V lookup: CDR1 SNHLY, CDR2 FYNNEI. The junction had 2 bases not matched to a gene; V was cut back by 4 bases and J by 4 bases. The CDR3 coding sequence is TGTGCCAGCAGTGGGACTAGCGGGGTATACAATGAGCAGTTCTTC. Protein product: CASSGTSGVYNEQFF.

The rearrangement joins TRBV27 to TRBJ2-2; 8 nucleotides line up with TRBD2. The CDR3 contains 17 residues. From germline, CDR1 is MNHEY and CDR2 SMNVEV (reference sequence). The V and J ends lost 3 bases and 5 bases, in that order; junction bases with no gene match: 11. DNA of the CDR3: TGTGCCAGCAGTTTCCGCTCAAGCGGGGGAGGTACCGGGGAGCTGTTTTTT. Protein: CASSFRSSGGGTGELFF.

V and J are TRBV7-3 and TRBJ2-5; 8 positions agree with TRBD1. The CDR3 is 16 residues long. CDR1 SGHTA and CDR2 FQGTGA come from the germline V gene. The J segment lost 2 bases and the V segment lost 5 bases, leaving 10 bases of the junction unmatched. CDR3 sequence (DNA): TGTGCCAGCAGCCCCGAGGCAGGGGGCGTACAAGAGACCCAGTACTTC. Its protein is CASSPEAGGVQETQYF.

This clonotype has at least ten counts. The CDR3 nucleotides read TGTGCCAGCAAGGGTGGGACGAACACCGGGGAGCTGTTTTTT. This gives the protein CASKGGTNTGELFF. The rearrangement joins TRBV6-5 to TRBJ2-2; D is ambiguous. This CDR3 contains 14 residues. CDR1 is MNHEY and CDR2 is SVGAGI in the germline V gene. V was clipped by 7 bases and J by 0 bases, with 9 bases between them.

This clonotype is labeled medium-sized. V and J are TRBV5-6 and TRBJ2-2; TRBD1 agrees at 7 bases. Trimming removed 2 bases from V and 7 bases from J; junction bases left unmatched: 11. CDR1 is SGHDT, CDR2 YYEEEE, per germline. The CDR3 is made up of 16 amino acids. The CDR3 DNA reads TGTGCCAGCAGCTTTCGTAGGGACAGCCGAGGCGGGGAGCTGTTTTTT. Amino acid sequence: CASSFRRDSRGGELFF.

This clonotype was seen repeatedly, ten times or more. The chain recombines TRBV5-4 with TRBJ2-1; 13 bases line up with TRBD2. Germline-derived CDR1 and CDR2 are SGHNT and YYREEE (reference sequence). CDR3 length: 15 amino acids. V trimming: 3 bases; J trimming: 5 bases; junction bases outside the gene matches: 2. CDR3 loop: CASSSGLAGDNEQFF. CDR3 coding DNA: TGTGCCAGCAGCTCTGGACTAGCGGGGGACAATGAGCAGTTCTTC.

The rearrangement links TRBV7-2 to TRBJ2-5; 7 bases are a match to TRBD1. The CDR3 is 15 residues long. The V and J ends lost 5 bases and 2 bases, in that order; junction bases with no gene match: 8. The germline CDR1 and CDR2 sequences are SGHTA and FQGNSA. Here the CDR3 reads CASSLQHRGQETQYF. The CDR3 nucleotides read TGTGCCAGCAGCCTTCAACACAGGGGACAAGAGACCCAGTACTTC.

This clonotype was detected many times. This chain connects TRBV7-2 to TRBJ2-3, with D maybe TRBD2 (6 bases). The V gene's germline CDR1 is SGHTA and CDR2 FQGNSA. The V end was cut by 0 bases, the J end by 4 bases, with 11 bases between. The CDR3 totals 15 residues. For the CDR3, the DNA is TGTGCCAGCAGCTTAGCGCGGTGGGGGGCAGATACGCAGTATTTT. Translation gives CASSLARWGADTQYF.

The V gene is TRBV10-3, the J gene TRBJ2-5, with TRBD2 matching over 8 bases. CDR3 length equals 14 residues. CDR1 ENHRY and CDR2 SYGVKD come from the germline V gene. The V and J ends lost 6 bases and 1 base, in that order; junction bases with no gene match: 4. CDR3 protein: CAISLSGGQETQYF. The CDR3 DNA follows: TGTGCCATCAGCCTGAGCGGGGGCCAAGAGACCCAGTACTTC.

The table lists this clonotype with many counts. The chain combines TRBV6-5 with TRBJ2-1; 14 bases fit TRBD2. From germline, CDR1 is MNHEY and CDR2 SVGAGI. V lost 4 bases to trimming and J lost 3 bases; unmatched junction nucleotides: 8. This CDR3 is built from 18 residues. The CDR3 protein is CASSFVGTSGGHYNEQFF. The DNA for the CDR3 is TGTGCCAGCAGTTTTGTAGGGACTAGCGGGGGACACTACAATGAGCAGTTCTTC.

Notes on this clonotype: This may arise from a read error, as a much more abundant clone is one base away. V and J are TRBV15 and TRBJ2-1, with 10 bases that match TRBD2. The CDR3 is 15 amino acids. Per germline, CDR1 LNHNV and CDR2 YYDKDF (reference sequence). J lost 9 bases, V lost 6 bases, and 11 bases had no gene match. Here the CDR3 DNA reads TGTGCCACCAGAGGGGAGCGGGGGGGCCGCGGTGAGCAGTTCTTC. As protein: CATRGERGGRGEQFF.

This clonotype has at least ten counts. This chain uses TRBV20-1 with TRBJ1-1; no clear D. Deletions cut 5 bases from V and 2 bases from J, with 15 bases between. The CDR3 spans 14 residues. Germline CDR1 and CDR2: DFQATT and SNEGSKA (reference sequence). The CDR3, as DNA: TGCAGTGCTCGGCACATTAGGGCTAACACTGAAGCTTTCTTT. It specifies CSARHIRANTEAFF.

This clonotype appeared a few times. The rearrangement links TRBV20-1 to TRBJ2-5; D perhaps matches TRBD2 (5 bases). The V and J ends lost 6 bases and 8 bases respectively, with 10 bases between them. Per germline, CDR1 DFQATT and CDR2 SNEGSKA (reference sequence). The CDR3 extends over 10 amino acids. CDR3 DNA sequence: TGCAGTGCCCGGACTCCTACCCAGTACTTC. Translation: CSARTPTQYF.

This clonotype was detected a few times. J is TRBJ2-1 and V is TRBV6-5, with D perhaps matching TRBD2 (5 bases). Per the germline V gene, CDR1 is MNHEY and CDR2 is SVGAGI. The CDR3 has 15 amino acids. Trimming left V 4 bases short and J 2 bases short, with 12 bases between. The DNA for the CDR3 is TGTGCCAGCAGTTCGGAGGATGAGCCCTACAATGAGCAGTTCTTC. Encoded protein: CASSSEDEPYNEQFF.

This sequence joins TRBV6-1 and TRBJ1-1, with D possibly TRBD1 on 6 matching bases. In germline, CDR1 is MNHNS, CDR2 SASEGT. V shed 4 bases and J shed 11 bases, with 11 bases lying between them. CDR3 size: 11 residues. CDR3 in DNA: TGTGCCAGCAGTGTTAACAGGGTGGCTTTCTTT. Residues: CASSVNRVAFF.

The genes are TRBV24-1 and TRBJ2-7; 12 bases map to TRBD2. Germline V gives CDR1 KGHDR, CDR2 SFDVKD. Trimming at V came to 4 bases and at J to 0 bases, leaving 6 bases not matched to a gene. CDR3 length: 17 amino acids. The CDR3, as DNA: TGTGCCACCAGTGACCCTCTAGCGGGGGGGAGCTCCTACGAGCAGTACTTC. Translation: CATSDPLAGGSSYEQYF.

The sample holds a few counts of this clonotype. The V gene is TRBV30, the J gene TRBJ2-7, with 10 bases identical to TRBD2. Germline V gene data show CDR1 as GTSNPN and CDR2 as SVGIG (reference sequence). Trimming at V came to 1 base and at J to 9 bases, leaving 6 bases not matched to a gene. The CDR3 totals 13 residues. The CDR3, as DNA: TGTGCCTGGAGTGAGGAGGTAGCGGGAGGGCAGTACTTC. It encodes CAWSEEVAGGQYF.

This clonotype was picked up many times. V gene TRBV5-1 combines with J gene TRBJ1-4; perhaps TRBD1 as D (5 bases). Trimming shortened V by 5 bases and J by 2 bases, and 7 bases separated the two germline ends. The CDR3 totals 13 residues. Germline assignment: CDR1 SGHRS and CDR2 YFSETQ. The CDR3 is CASSPGTNEKLFF. The CDR3 bases are TGCGCCAGCAGTCCAGGGACTAATGAAAAACTGTTTTTT.

The rearrangement links TRBV3-1 to TRBJ1-2; D gene unclear. CDR3 length: 12 residues. Germline V CDR1 and CDR2: LGHDT, YNNKEL (reference sequence). Trimming took off 1 base at V and 4 bases at J, with 4 bases between the two ends. This chain's CDR3 is CASSQAVYGYTF. The CDR3 bases are TGTGCCAGCAGCCAAGCAGTCTATGGCTACACCTTC. The complete variable domain, with remaining parts taken from reference TRBV3-1 and TRBJ1-2, reads DTAVSQTPKYLVTQMGNDKSIKCEQNLGHDTMYWYKQDSKKFLKIMFSYNNKELIINETVPNRFSPKSPDKAHLNLHINSLELGDSAVYFCASSQAVYGYTFGSGTRLTVV.

This chain joins TRBV6-1 and TRBJ1-5, with 8 bases aligning to TRBD1. Germline V gene data show CDR1 as MNHNS and CDR2 as SASEGT. J was trimmed by 6 bases and V by 7 bases; bases with no gene match: 11. This CDR3 comprises 15 residues. The CDR3 sequence is CASTDRVAVLQPQHF. The CDR3 nucleotides read TGTGCCAGCACGGACAGGGTTGCTGTCCTTCAGCCCCAGCATTTT.

The chain has TRBV5-1 and TRBJ2-2, with D unresolved. The CDR3 contains 16 residues. The germline V gene encodes CDR1 SGHRS and CDR2 YFSETQ. Trimming shortened V by 0 bases and J by 3 bases, and 12 bases separated the two germline ends. The CDR3 spells CASSLEGQPYTGELFF. For the CDR3, the DNA is TGCGCCAGCAGCTTGGAGGGTCAGCCTTACACCGGGGAGCTGTTTTTT.

This clonotype was seen a few times. The chain has TRBV9 and TRBJ1-6; no clear D gene. Trimming cost V 0 bases and J 7 bases, with 11 bases left between them. This CDR3 comprises 15 residues. The germline V gene encodes CDR1 SGDLS and CDR2 YYNGEE. CDR3 residues: CASSVGADPNSPLHF. The CDR3 bases are TGTGCCAGCAGCGTAGGGGCGGATCCAAATTCACCCCTCCACTTT.

The CDR3 spells CAWSITGGSKSEQYF. Written as DNA, the CDR3 is TGTGCCTGGAGTATCACAGGGGGGTCTAAAAGCGAGCAGTACTTC. The J gene is TRBJ2-7, the V gene TRBV30; TRBD1 matches 8 bases. Germline V CDR1 and CDR2: GTSNPN, SVGIG (reference sequence). This CDR3 is built from 15 residues. Trimming at V came to 2 bases and at J to 6 bases, leaving 12 bases not matched to a gene.

This clonotype was found many times. The junction differs from germline at one of its ends, possibly a read error. The chain employs TRBV7-2 and TRBJ2-1; no firm D call. The CDR3 is 11 residues long. CDR1 and CDR2 (germline): SGHTA, FQGNSA. The chain's CDR3 is CASSFYTEQFF. CDR3 nucleotide sequence: TGTGCCAGCAGCTTTTACACTGAGCAGTTCTTC.